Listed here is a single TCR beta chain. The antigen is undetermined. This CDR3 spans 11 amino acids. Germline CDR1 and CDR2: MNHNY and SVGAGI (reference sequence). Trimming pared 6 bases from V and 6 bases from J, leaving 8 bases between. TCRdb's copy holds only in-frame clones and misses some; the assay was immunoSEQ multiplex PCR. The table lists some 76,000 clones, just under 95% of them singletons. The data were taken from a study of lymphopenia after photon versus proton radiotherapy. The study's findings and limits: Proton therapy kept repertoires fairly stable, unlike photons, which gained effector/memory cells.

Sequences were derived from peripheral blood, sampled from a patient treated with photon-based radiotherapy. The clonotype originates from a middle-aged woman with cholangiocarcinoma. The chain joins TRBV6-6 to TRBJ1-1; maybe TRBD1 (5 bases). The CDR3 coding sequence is TGTGCCAGCAGCGCAGGGTCTGAAGCTTTCTTT. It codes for CASSAGSEAFF.